This is a list of T cell receptor beta chains from one sample in a study of immune evolution from preneoplasia to lung adenocarcinoma. Some clones are missing from TCRdb's copy, which holds only in-frame ones; the method was immunoSEQ multiplex PCR. Of around 13,000 clones listed, less than 85% are singletons. Sequencing was performed on FFPE minimally invasive lung adenocarcinoma tissue. These receptors were collected from a person aged 65 to 79 with lung adenocarcinoma. The CDR3 runs from the conserved cysteine through the conserved F or W. D genes are given only for firm matches. Expanded clones get a size class; other rows say once, few or many, or leave the size out.

J	D	size	V	CDR3	DNA
TRBJ1-5	TRBD1	NA	TRBV7-2	CASSSRQGGIQPQHF	TGTGCCAGCAGCTCCCGACAGGGAGGAATTCAGCCCCAGCATTTT
TRBJ2-7	NA	NA	TRBV15	CATSRVETGAYEQYF	TGTGCCACCAGCCGAGTAGAGACGGGGGCCTACGAGCAGTACTTC
TRBJ1-5	NA	once	TRBV10-1	CASEGRVSNQPQHF	TGCGCCAGCGAGGGTAGGGTGAGCAATCAGCCCCAGCATTTT
TRBJ2-5	NA	NA	TRBV6-5	CASSYRGRTTETQYF	TGTGCCAGCAGTTACCGTGGACGGACTACGGAGACCCAGTACTTC
TRBJ2-3	NA	NA	TRBV12-1	CASSWGLDTQYF	TGTGCCAGCAGCTGGGGACTAGATACGCAGTATTTT
TRBJ2-7	TRBD2	NA	TRBV7-2	CASSYLAASYEQYF	TGTGCCAGCAGCTATCTAGCGGCTTCCTACGAGCAGTACTTC
TRBJ2-5	NA	NA	TRBV18	CASSLAPKTQYF	TGTGCCAGCTCACTAGCGCCGAAGACCCAGTACTTC
TRBJ2-7	NA	NA	TRBV4-1	CASSQVETAPYEQYF	TGCGCCAGCAGCCAAGTCGAGACAGCCCCCTACGAGCAGTACTTC
TRBJ2-7	NA	few	TRBV28	CASSPRLEQYF	TGTGCCAGCAGTCCTCGACTGGAGCAGTACTTC
TRBJ2-1	NA	NA	TRBV14	CASSQDRIAREQFF	TGTGCCAGCAGCCAAGACCGAATAGCACGTGAGCAGTTCTTC
TRBJ1-2	NA	NA	TRBV6-1	CASRPADYGYTF	TGTGCCAGCAGACCCGCGGACTATGGCTACACCTTC
TRBJ2-1	NA	once	TRBV30	CAWSVRGYKGNEQFF	TGTGCCTGGAGTGTACGGGGTTACAAGGGGAATGAGCAGTTCTTC
TRBJ1-1	NA	NA	TRBV29-1	CSVEEGGGLTKAFF	TGCAGCGTTGAAGAGGGAGGGGGTCTAACAAAAGCTTTCTTT
TRBJ2-2	NA	NA	TRBV4-2	CASSQDRFREGGELFF	TGTGCCAGCAGCCAAGATAGGTTTCGGGAAGGCGGGGAGCTGTTTTTT
TRBJ1-3	NA	NA	TRBV28	CASSPHTGLGNTIYF	TGTGCCAGCAGTCCACATACAGGGTTAGGGAACACCATATATTTT
TRBJ1-1	NA	NA	TRBV15	CATSRGSGAANTEAFF	TGTGCCACCAGCAGGGGCAGCGGGGCGGCGAACACTGAAGCTTTCTTT
TRBJ1-5	NA	NA	TRBV15	CATSPGGGSSNQPQHF	TGTGCCACCAGTCCGGGGGGGGGCTCGAGCAATCAGCCCCAGCATTTT
TRBJ1-2	NA	NA	TRBV7-2	CASSLGGEVNYGYTF	TGTGCCAGCAGCTTAGGCGGCGAAGTTAACTATGGCTACACCTTC
TRBJ2-7	NA	NA	TRBV6-6	CASSYGINAEQYF	TGTGCCAGCAGTTATGGGATAAACGCTGAGCAGTACTTC
TRBJ2-3	NA	NA	TRBV7-9	CASSFIDTPGADTQYF	TGTGCCAGCAGCTTCATCGACACTCCAGGGGCAGATACGCAGTATTTT
TRBJ1-1	NA	NA	TRBV7-9	CASPGGLNTEAFF	TGTGCCAGCCCGGGTGGGCTGAACACTGAAGCTTTCTTT
TRBJ2-2	NA	NA	TRBV5-6	CASSLFREMSGELFF	TGTGCCAGCAGCTTATTTCGGGAAATGTCCGGGGAGCTGTTTTTT
TRBJ2-1	TRBD2	NA	TRBV9	CASSVEASGSNEQFF	TGTGCCAGCAGCGTAGAGGCTAGCGGGAGTAATGAGCAGTTCTTC
TRBJ1-2	TRBD1	NA	TRBV6-1	CASSENRGPSYGYTF	TGTGCCAGCAGTGAAAACAGGGGGCCTAGCTATGGCTACACCTTC
TRBJ2-1	NA	once	TRBV5-4	CASSLSGVSYNEQFF	TGTGCCAGCAGCTTGTCTGGGGTCTCCTACAATGAGCAGTTCTTC
TRBJ1-3	TRBD1	once	TRBV6-5	CASSRTGRNGNTIYF	TGTGCCAGCAGTCGGACAGGTCGGAATGGAAACACCATATATTTT
TRBJ1-5	NA	NA	TRBV6-1	CASRAGGSNQPQHF	TGTGCCAGCAGGGCAGGTGGTAGCAATCAGCCCCAGCATTTT
TRBJ2-2	TRBD2	NA	TRBV5-4	CASSFGTSGGTGELFF	TGTGCCAGCAGCTTTGGGACTAGCGGGGGCACCGGGGAGCTGTTTTTT
TRBJ2-1	TRBD2	NA	TRBV6-6	CASSYSLAGGSDEQFF	TGTGCCAGCAGTTACTCTTTAGCGGGAGGGTCGGATGAGCAGTTCTTC
TRBJ1-2	NA	NA	TRBV18	CASSPQGTNYGYTF	TGTGCCAGCTCTCCTCAGGGAACTAACTATGGCTACACCTTC